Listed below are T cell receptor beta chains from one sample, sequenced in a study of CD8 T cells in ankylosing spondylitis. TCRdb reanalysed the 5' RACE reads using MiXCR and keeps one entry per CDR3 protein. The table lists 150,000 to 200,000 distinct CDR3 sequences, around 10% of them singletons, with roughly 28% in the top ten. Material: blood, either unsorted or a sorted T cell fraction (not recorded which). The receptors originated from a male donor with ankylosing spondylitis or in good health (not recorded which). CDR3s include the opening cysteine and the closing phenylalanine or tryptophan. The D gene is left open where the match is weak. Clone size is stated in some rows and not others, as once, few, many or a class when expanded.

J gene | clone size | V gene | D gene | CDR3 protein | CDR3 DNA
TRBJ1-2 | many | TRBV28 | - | CASSPRGQRNDCTF | TGTGCCAGCAGCCCGAGAGGACAGAGGAATGACTGCACCTTC
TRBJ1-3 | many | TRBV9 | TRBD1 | CASSASTGNSGNTIYF | TGTGCCAGCAGCGCCTCGACAGGGAACTCTGGAAACACCATATATTTT
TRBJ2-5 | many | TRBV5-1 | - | CASSLEGQGQETQYF | TGCGCCAGCAGCTTGGAAGGCCAGGGCCAAGAGACCCAGTACTTC
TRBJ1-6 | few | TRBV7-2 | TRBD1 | CASSDPGQGIIPLHF | TGTGCCAGCAGCGACCCGGGACAGGGTATCATTCCCCTCCACTTT
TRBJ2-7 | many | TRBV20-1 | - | CSARDLQVGYEQYF | TGCAGTGCTAGAGATCTTCAGGTCGGTTACGAGCAGTACTTC
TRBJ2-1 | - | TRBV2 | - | CASSETRTEFF | TGTGCCAGCAGTGAGACTAGAACTGAGTTCTTC
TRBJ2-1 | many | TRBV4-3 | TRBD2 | CASSQDPSGIQNEQFF | TGCGCCAGCAGCCAAGATCCTAGCGGAATACAAAATGAGCAGTTCTTC
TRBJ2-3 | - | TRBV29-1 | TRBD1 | CSVARTGGKDTQYF | TGCAGCGTTGCCCGGACAGGGGGCAAAGATACGCAGTATTTT
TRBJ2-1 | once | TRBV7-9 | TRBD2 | CASSFLAGLGNEQFF | TGTGCCAGCAGCTTTCTAGCGGGACTAGGGAATGAGCAGTTCTTC
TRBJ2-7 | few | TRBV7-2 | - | CASSESSYEQYF | TGTGCCAGCAGCGAATCCTCCTACGAGCAGTACTTC
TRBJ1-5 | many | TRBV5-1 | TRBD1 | CASSLTGYSNQPQHF | TGCGCCAGCAGCCTGACAGGGTATAGCAATCAGCCCCAGCATTTT
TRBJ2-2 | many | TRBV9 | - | CASSVSGANTGELFF | TGTGCCAGCAGCGTATCAGGGGCGAACACCGGGGAGCTGTTTTTT
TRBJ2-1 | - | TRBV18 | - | CASSPLRGIDEQFF | TGTGCCAGCTCACCCCTCCGAGGGATTGATGAGCAGTTCTTC
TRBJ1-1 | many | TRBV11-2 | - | CASSLNPSWRNTEAFF | TGTGCCAGCAGTTTAAATCCGTCTTGGCGGAACACTGAAGCTTTCTTT
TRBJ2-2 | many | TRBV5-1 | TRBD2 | CASTPRTSGRSGELFF | TGCGCCAGCACCCCACGGACTAGCGGGAGGTCCGGGGAGCTGTTTTTT
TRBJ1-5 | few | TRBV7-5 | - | CISVSEADIQGFQDSNQPQHF | -
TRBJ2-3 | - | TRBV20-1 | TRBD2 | CSALAGTSGGAEWDTQYF | TGCAGTGCTTTGGCCGGGACTAGCGGGGGGGCGGAATGGGATACGCAGTATTTT
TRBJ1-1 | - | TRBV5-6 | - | CASSHTDKGSTEAFF | TGTGCCAGCAGTCACACCGACAAGGGAAGCACTGAAGCTTTCTTT
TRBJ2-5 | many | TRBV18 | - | CASSPPLVETQYF | TGTGCCAGCTCACCACCCCTTGTCGAGACCCAGTACTTC
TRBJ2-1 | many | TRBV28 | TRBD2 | CASSLWGGGVYNEQFF | TGTGCCAGCAGTTTGTGGGGCGGGGGGGTCTACAATGAGCAGTTCTTC
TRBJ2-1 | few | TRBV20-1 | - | CSARRFGTQGNEQFF | TGCAGTGCTAGACGCTTCGGGACCCAAGGGAATGAGCAGTTCTTC
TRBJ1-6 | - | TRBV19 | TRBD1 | CASSIDGGGDSPLHF | TGTGCCAGTAGTATAGATGGAGGGGGCGACTCACCCCTCCACTTT
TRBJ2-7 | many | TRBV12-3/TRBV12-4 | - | CASSLRQASSYEQYF | TGTGCCAGCAGTTTAAGACAGGCCTCATCCTACGAGCAGTACTTC
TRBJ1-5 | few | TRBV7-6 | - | CASSLGRNQPQHF | TGTGCCAGCAGCTTAGGGAGAAATCAGCCCCAGCATTTT
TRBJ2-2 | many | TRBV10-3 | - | CAIGTNTGELFF | TGTGCCATTGGAACGAACACCGGGGAGCTGTTTTTT
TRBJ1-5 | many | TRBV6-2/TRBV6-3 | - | CASMPDNSNQPQHF | TGTGCCAGCATGCCGGATAATAGCAATCAGCCCCAGCATTTT
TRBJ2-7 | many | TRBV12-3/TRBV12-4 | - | CASSLGSNYYEQYF | TGTGCCAGCAGTTTAGGTTCGAACTACTACGAGCAGTACTTC
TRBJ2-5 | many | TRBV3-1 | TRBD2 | CASSQDGLAGWDIQETQYF | TGTGCCAGCAGCCAAGATGGACTAGCGGGCTGGGACATCCAAGAGACCCAGTACTTC
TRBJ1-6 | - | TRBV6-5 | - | CASSYRSSYNSPLHF | TGTGCCAGCAGTTATAGGAGCTCCTATAATTCACCCCTCCACTTT
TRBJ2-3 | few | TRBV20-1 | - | CSARLPYTDTQYF | TGCAGTGCTAGACTCCCTTACACAGATACGCAGTATTTT
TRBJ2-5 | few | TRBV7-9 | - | CASSSWTEETQYF | TGTGCCAGCAGCTCCTGGACAGAAGAGACCCAGTACTTC
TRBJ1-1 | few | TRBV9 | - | CASSVGQRANTEAFF | TGTGCCAGCAGCGTAGGACAGAGAGCGAACACTGAAGCTTTCTTT
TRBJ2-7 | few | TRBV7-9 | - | CASSYFIYEQYF | TGTGCCAGCAGCTACTTTATATACGAGCAGTACTTC
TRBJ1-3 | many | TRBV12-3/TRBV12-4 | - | CASSLAGATGNTIYF | TGTGCCAGCAGTTTGGCAGGGGCTACAGGAAACACCATATATTTT
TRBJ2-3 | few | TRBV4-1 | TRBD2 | CASSQAKGLAGGISGDTDTQYF | TGCGCCAGCAGCCAAGCTAAAGGACTAGCGGGAGGAATCTCCGGGGACACAGATACGCAGTATTTT
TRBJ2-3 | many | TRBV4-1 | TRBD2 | CASSRVTSLSSTDTQYF | TGCGCCAGCAGCCGGGTGACTAGCCTAAGTAGCACAGATACGCAGTATTTT
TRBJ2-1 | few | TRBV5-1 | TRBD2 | CASSLERLAGDPYNEQFF | TGCGCCAGCAGCTTGGAAAGACTAGCGGGAGACCCCTACAATGAGCAGTTCTTC
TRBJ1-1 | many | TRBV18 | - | CASSWGPNTEAFF | TGTGCCAGCTCATGGGGGCCGAACACTGAAGCTTTCTTT
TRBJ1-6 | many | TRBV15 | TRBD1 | CATSDHRGSSPLHF | TGTGCCACCAGCGATCACAGGGGTAGCTCACCCCTCCACTTT
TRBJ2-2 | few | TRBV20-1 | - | CSARVVQGGGTGELFF | TGCAGTGCTAGAGTGGTACAGGGCGGGGGCACCGGGGAGCTGTTTTTT
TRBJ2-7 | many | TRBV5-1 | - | CASSEEPSPISYEQYF | TGCGCCAGCAGCGAGGAACCAAGCCCGATCTCCTACGAGCAGTACTTC